The 26 T cell receptor beta chains below were found in one sample sequenced in a study of T cell changes during pregnancy in multiple sclerosis. Sequencing used immunoSEQ multiplex PCR; TCRdb keeps in-frame clones, though not all of them. This table has approximately 50,000 clones, about 91% appearing once. The source material was CD8+ T cells from peripheral blood mononuclear cells, sampled after pregnancy. The receptor set was obtained from a female donor with multiple sclerosis, enrolled in a pregnancy study.

The chain couples TRBV11-1 to TRBJ2-7; TRBD1 might be the D (5 bases). The CDR3 is made up of 14 amino acids. Deletions cut 3 bases from V and 7 bases from J, with 16 bases between. The germline V gene encodes CDR1 SGHAT and CDR2 FQDESV (reference sequence). The CDR3 protein is CASSFETGQGEQYF. The CDR3 coding sequence is TGTGCCAGCAGCTTTGAAACAGGACAAGGGGAGCAGTACTTC.

This clone appeared a single time. The CDR3: CASSLVVGGAIEQFF. CDR3 DNA: TGTGCCAGCAGCTTAGTAGTCGGGGGGGCTATAGAGCAGTTCTTC. V is TRBV11-2 and J is TRBJ2-1; the match to TRBD2 covers 8 bases. The junction had 9 bases not matched to a gene; V was cut back by 1 base and J by 10 bases. CDR3 length equals 15 residues. Germline lookup yields CDR1 SGHAT and CDR2 FQNNGV.

The V gene is TRBV5-1, the J gene TRBJ1-1; D is ambiguous. Germline lookup yields CDR1 SGHRS and CDR2 YFSETQ. There are 13 residues in the CDR3. V shed 1 base and J shed 6 bases, with 10 bases lying between them. Written as DNA, the CDR3 is TGCGCCAGCAGCTTGTTAGGAGACCCTGAAGCTTTCTTT. Its protein is CASSLLGDPEAFF.

The sample holds one count of this clone. This rearrangement joins TRBV6-6 to TRBJ2-5; D is perhaps TRBD1 (5 bases). CDR3 length equals 15 residues. Between the trimmed V and J ends, which lost 1 base and 4 bases, there was a span of 13 bases. Germline CDR1 is MNHNY and CDR2 is SVGAGI (reference sequence). DNA for the CDR3: TGTGCCAGCAGTTACTTTCCAGGGTCAGCAGAGACCCAGTACTTC. This codes for CASSYFPGSAETQYF.

The V gene is TRBV30, the J gene TRBJ1-2, with D possibly being TRBD1 (5 bases). The V end was cut by 3 bases, the J end by 5 bases, with 13 bases between. This CDR3 is built from 13 residues. Germline assignment: CDR1 GTSNPN and CDR2 SVGIG (reference sequence). CDR3 residues: CAWSGPPGYGYTF. DNA of the CDR3: TGTGCCTGGAGCGGGCCTCCAGGGTATGGCTACACCTTC.

The chain employs TRBV5-1 and TRBJ1-1; D is unresolved. Germline assignment: CDR1 SGHRS and CDR2 YFSETQ. The length of the CDR3 is 13 residues. V lost 3 bases and J 5 bases, leaving 11 bases between the germline ends. The CDR3 region is CASSSGPGTEAFF. For the CDR3, the DNA is TGCGCCAGCAGCTCCGGGCCGGGGACTGAAGCTTTCTTT.

V is TRBV6-1 and J is TRBJ2-2; 8 positions match TRBD1. The junction had 5 bases not matched to a gene; V was cut back by 8 bases and J by 6 bases. This CDR3 is built from 13 residues. Germline V gives CDR1 MNHNS, CDR2 SASEGT. The CDR3 nucleotides read TGTGCCAGCCCCGGGACAGGCCCCGGGGAGCTGTTTTTT. This gives the protein CASPGTGPGELFF.

CDR3 loop: CASSPAGLAGKETQYF. CDR3 DNA sequence: TGTGCCAGCAGCCCGGCCGGACTAGCGGGGAAAGAGACCCAGTACTTC. The chain joins TRBV7-2 to TRBJ2-5, with 12 bases fitting TRBD2. The CDR3 extends over 16 amino acids. Per germline, CDR1 SGHTA and CDR2 FQGNSA. Trimming at V came to 5 bases and at J to 3 bases, leaving 7 bases not matched to a gene.

The rearrangement joins TRBV6-5 to TRBJ1-1; D is possibly TRBD1 (5 bases). This CDR3 contains 15 residues. V lost 6 bases and J 3 bases, leaving 17 bases between the germline ends. The germline V gene encodes CDR1 MNHEY and CDR2 SVGAGI. DNA of the CDR3: TGTGCCAGCAGCCCTATTGGGGGGTTGGACACTGAAGCTTTCTTT. It translates to CASSPIGGLDTEAFF.

The V gene is TRBV9, the J gene TRBJ1-2; D is undetermined. CDR3 length equals 11 residues. The germline V gene has CDR1 SGDLS and CDR2 YYNGEE. Trimming pared 3 bases from V and 5 bases from J, leaving 5 bases between. The CDR3 DNA follows: TGTGCCAGCAGCGCGGTTTATGGCTACACCTTC. As protein: CASSAVYGYTF. Complete variable domain (other parts from reference TRBV9 and TRBJ1-2): DSGVTQTPKHLITATGQRVTLRCSPRSGDLSVYWYQQSLDQGLQFLIQYYNGEERAKGNILERFSAQQFPDLHSELNLSSLELGDSALYFCASSAVYGYTFGSGTRLTVV.

This chain joins TRBV6-1 and TRBJ2-1, with D maybe TRBD2 (6 bases). This CDR3 region has 13 residues. V dropped 8 bases and J dropped 8 bases, with 16 bases sitting between them. Germline V lookup: CDR1 MNHNS, CDR2 SASEGT. CDR3 coding DNA: TGTGCCAGCTATCTTTGGGGGACTGATGAGCAGTTCTTC. Translating it yields CASYLWGTDEQFF.

V gene TRBV4-2 combines with J gene TRBJ2-2; TRBD2 matches at 14 bases. This CDR3 region has 18 residues. Per germline, CDR1 LGHNA and CDR2 YNFKEQ. Trimming took 4 bases from V and 7 from J; bases not matched to a gene: 11. The CDR3 here is CASSPATSGGASFGELFF. As DNA, the CDR3 is TGTGCCAGCAGCCCCGCGACTAGCGGGGGGGCCTCTTTCGGGGAGCTGTTTTTT.

The V call is TRBV7-6, the J call TRBJ1-5, with D uncertain. Between the trimmed V and J ends, which lost 4 bases and 3 bases, there was a span of 7 bases. The CDR3 spans 13 residues. Per germline, CDR1 SGHVS and CDR2 FNYEAQ. In DNA, the CDR3 is TGTGCCAGCAGCTACGGGGACAATCAGCCCCAGCATTTT. Translated, it gives CASSYGDNQPQHF.

CDR3 loop: CASIYTGELFF. In DNA, the CDR3 is TGTGCCAGCATCTACACCGGGGAGCTGTTTTTT. The rearrangement joins TRBV6-5 to TRBJ2-2; D unresolved. The germline V gene encodes CDR1 MNHEY and CDR2 SVGAGI. The V gene lost 7 bases and the J gene lost 3 bases, with 3 bases spanning the gap. The length of the CDR3 is 11 residues.

The chain combines TRBV9 with TRBJ2-7; D is perhaps TRBD1 (5 bases). V dropped 0 bases and J dropped 0 bases, with 10 bases sitting between them. The CDR3 contains 15 residues. Looked up from germline, CDR1 is SGDLS and CDR2 is YYNGEE. Here the CDR3 DNA reads TGTGCCAGCAGCGTAGGACAGCTACCCTCCTACGAGCAGTACTTC. Its protein product is CASSVGQLPSYEQYF.

This chain uses TRBV15 with TRBJ1-5, with 9 bases fitting TRBD1. Germline V gives CDR1 LNHNV, CDR2 YYDKDF (reference sequence). This CDR3 is 16 amino acids long. The J segment lost 3 bases and the V segment lost 1 base, leaving 4 bases of the junction unmatched. The DNA for the CDR3 is TGTGCCACCAGCAGAGCGACAGGGGGTTACAATCAGCCCCAGCATTTT. It yields the protein CATSRATGGYNQPQHF.

In this sample, this clone turned up once. The chain employs TRBV6-1 and TRBJ2-3, with D possibly being TRBD1 (5 bases). The CDR3 sequence is 15 residues long. Germline assignment: CDR1 MNHNS and CDR2 SASEGT. V was shortened by 6 bases and J by 6 bases, with 19 bases between the two germline ends. The CDR3 coding sequence is TGTGCCAGCAGCGACGAAGACAGTTGGATGGATACGCAGTATTTT. Translation: CASSDEDSWMDTQYF.

The chain recombines TRBV9 with TRBJ2-3; 9 bases line up with TRBD1. The CDR3 runs to 12 residues. CDR1 SGDLS and CDR2 YYNGEE come from the germline V gene. The trim removed 4 bases at V and 15 bases at J, leaving 9 bases unmatched. The CDR3 region has the DNA TGTGCCAGCAGCCCCGGGACAGGGCCCACCTATTTT. This sequence encodes CASSPGTGPTYF.

The V and J genes are TRBV9 and TRBJ2-5; 8 bases align to TRBD1. Trimming cost V 3 bases and J 5 bases; bases outside gene matches: 9. The CDR3 contains 15 residues. Germline V gene sequence: CDR1 SGDLS, CDR2 YYNGEE. This chain's CDR3 is CASSAGQGGRETQYF. In nucleotides, the CDR3 is TGTGCCAGCAGCGCAGGACAGGGAGGACGGGAGACCCAGTACTTC.

This rearrangement joins TRBV7-2 to TRBJ1-5; D is perhaps TRBD1 (5 bases). Germline V gives CDR1 SGHTA, CDR2 FQGNSA. The CDR3 runs 15 residues. V lost 0 bases to trimming and J lost 3 bases, with 9 bases between them. CDR3 amino acids: CASSLAGQVNQPQHF. The CDR3, as DNA: TGTGCCAGCAGCTTAGCTGGACAAGTCAATCAGCCCCAGCATTTT.

The rearrangement uses TRBV5-1 and TRBJ1-1; 7 bases map to TRBD1. The CDR3 loop spans 15 amino acids. After removal of 3 bases from V and 2 bases from J, the junction contained 7 bases not matched to a gene. Germline-derived CDR1 and CDR2 are SGHRS and YFSETQ. The DNA for the CDR3 is TGCGCCAGCAGCTGGGAACAGGGGCTTAACACTGAAGCTTTCTTT. Its protein product is CASSWEQGLNTEAFF.

The chain has TRBV7-3 and TRBJ2-2; 7 nucleotides line up with TRBD1. Per the germline V gene, CDR1 is SGHTA and CDR2 is FQGTGA. With V trimmed by 3 bases and J by 6 bases, 7 bases remained unmatched. CDR3 length: 15 residues. The CDR3 DNA sequence: TGTGCCAGCAGCTTGACAGGGAGTCTCGCCGGGGAGCTGTTTTTT. It specifies CASSLTGSLAGELFF.

CDR3 region: CASSLSPGAGPNEKLFF. CDR3 sequence (DNA): TGTGCCAGCAGCCTTAGTCCAGGGGCCGGCCCTAATGAAAAACTGTTTTTT. This chain links TRBV9 with TRBJ1-4; tentatively, D is TRBD1 (6 bases). V was trimmed by 4 bases and J by 3 bases, leaving 19 bases between them. This CDR3 contains 17 residues. Germline CDR1 and CDR2: SGDLS and YYNGEE.

The J gene is TRBJ2-3, the V gene TRBV5-1; D might be TRBD1 (6 bases). Between the trimmed V and J ends, which lost 5 bases and 0 bases, there was a span of 13 bases. Looked up from germline, CDR1 is SGHRS and CDR2 is YFSETQ. The CDR3 has 15 amino acids. The CDR3 DNA reads as TGCGCCAGCAGTGAGTGGACAGATAGCACAGATACGCAGTATTTT. This gives the protein CASSEWTDSTDTQYF.

The V and J genes are TRBV6-9 and TRBJ2-5; TRBD1 aligns across 7 bases. The CDR3 length is 14 residues. Germline V lookup: CDR1 MNHGY, CDR2 SVAAGI. V shed 8 bases and J 0 bases; nucleotides not matched to a gene: 6. The CDR3 sequence is CASRRDSYQETQYF. CDR3 bases: TGTGCCAGCCGTCGGGACAGCTACCAAGAGACCCAGTACTTC.

This sequence joins TRBV2 and TRBJ2-3, with 9 bases aligning to TRBD2. J gave up 3 bases and V 10 bases, and 14 bases lay outside the gene matches. This CDR3 contains 16 residues. Germline CDR1 and CDR2: SNHLY and FYNNEI. CDR3 region: CATQASGGLWTDTQYF. The CDR3 coding sequence is TGTGCCACCCAGGCCAGCGGGGGGTTGTGGACAGATACGCAGTATTTT.